The sequence of this TCR beta chain was determined in a study of blood T cell repertoires in COVID-19. Study-wide context: The study drew acute and convalescent COVID-19 samples from the United States, Italy and Spain. Sample material is recorded as cDNA or gDNA derived from T cells, B-cell-depleted T cells, or PBMCs.

Authors' analysis steps: The authors estimated nucleated cell counts from reference gene primer amplification. TCRdb's table, derived via immunoSEQ multiplex PCR, lists solely in-frame clones and lacks some. That table is the source of V, J and clone size, and D and trimming were worked out from the DNA. This table has roughly 100,000 clones, roughly 90% appearing once. V lost 3 bases and J 3 bases, leaving 14 bases between the germline ends. The CDR3 consists of 15 residues. Germline CDR1 is KGHDR and CDR2 is SFDVKD. The clonotype was recovered from a woman in her forties or fifties with COVID-19, enrolled during active disease. This chain connects TRBV24-1 to TRBJ2-7; D gene uncertain. Sequencing used peripheral blood. The CDR3 spells CATSDLPLTCYEQYV. The CDR3 coding sequence is TGTGCCACCAGTGATCTACCCCTCACTTGCTACGAGCAGTACGTC.